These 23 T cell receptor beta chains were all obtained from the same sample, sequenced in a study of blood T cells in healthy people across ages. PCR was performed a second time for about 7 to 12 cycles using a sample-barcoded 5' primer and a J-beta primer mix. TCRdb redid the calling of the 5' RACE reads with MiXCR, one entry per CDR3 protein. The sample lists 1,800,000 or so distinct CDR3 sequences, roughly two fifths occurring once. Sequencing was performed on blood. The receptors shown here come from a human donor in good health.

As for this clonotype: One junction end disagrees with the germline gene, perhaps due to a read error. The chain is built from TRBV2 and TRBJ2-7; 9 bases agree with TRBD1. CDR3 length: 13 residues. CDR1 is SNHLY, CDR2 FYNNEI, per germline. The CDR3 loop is CVSSYGTGYEQYF. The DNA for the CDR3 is TGTGTCAGCAGTTACGGGACAGGGTACGAGCAGTACTTC.

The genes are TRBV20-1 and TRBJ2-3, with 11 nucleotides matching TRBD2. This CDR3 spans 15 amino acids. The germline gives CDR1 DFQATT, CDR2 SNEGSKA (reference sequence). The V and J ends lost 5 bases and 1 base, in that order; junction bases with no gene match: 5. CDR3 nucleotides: TGCAGTGCTTCGCTGACTAGCGGGGGCACAGATACGCAGTATTTT. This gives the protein CSASLTSGGTDTQYF.

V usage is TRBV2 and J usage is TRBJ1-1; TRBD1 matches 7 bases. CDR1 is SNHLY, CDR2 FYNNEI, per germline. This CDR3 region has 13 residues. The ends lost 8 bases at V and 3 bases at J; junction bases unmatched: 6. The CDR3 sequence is CASESDRDTEAFF. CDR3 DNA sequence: TGTGCCAGCGAGTCAGACAGGGACACTGAAGCTTTCTTT.

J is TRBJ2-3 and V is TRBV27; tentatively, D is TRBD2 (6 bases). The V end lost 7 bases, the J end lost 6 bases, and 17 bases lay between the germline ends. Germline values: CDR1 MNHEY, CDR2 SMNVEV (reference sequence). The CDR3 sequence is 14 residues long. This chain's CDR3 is CASNEWGEWDTQYF. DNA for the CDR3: TGTGCCAGCAACGAGTGGGGGGAGTGGGATACGCAGTATTTT.

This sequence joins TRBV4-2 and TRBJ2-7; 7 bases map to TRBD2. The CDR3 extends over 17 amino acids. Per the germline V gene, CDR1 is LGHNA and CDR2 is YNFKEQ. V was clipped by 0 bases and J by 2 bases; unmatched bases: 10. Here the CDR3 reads CASSQDGHTSEAYEQYF. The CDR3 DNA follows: TGTGCCAGCAGCCAAGATGGTCACACTAGCGAAGCCTACGAGCAGTACTTC.

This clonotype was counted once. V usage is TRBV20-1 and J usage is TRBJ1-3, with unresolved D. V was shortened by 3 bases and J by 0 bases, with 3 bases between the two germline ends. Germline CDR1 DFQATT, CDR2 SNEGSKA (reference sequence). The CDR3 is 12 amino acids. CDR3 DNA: TGCAGTGCTAGGGGCTCTGGAAACACCATATATTTT. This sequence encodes CSARGSGNTIYF.

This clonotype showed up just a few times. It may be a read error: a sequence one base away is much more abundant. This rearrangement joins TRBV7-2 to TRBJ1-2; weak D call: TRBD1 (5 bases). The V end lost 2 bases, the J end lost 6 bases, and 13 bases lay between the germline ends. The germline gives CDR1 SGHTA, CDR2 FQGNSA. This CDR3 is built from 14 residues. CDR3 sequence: CTSSLSSREDGYTF. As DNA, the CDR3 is TGTACCAGCAGCTTATCTTCCAGGGAGGATGGCTACACCTTC.

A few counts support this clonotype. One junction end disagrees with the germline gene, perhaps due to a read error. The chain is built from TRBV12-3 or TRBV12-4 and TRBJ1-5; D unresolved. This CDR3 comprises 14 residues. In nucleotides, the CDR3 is TGTGCCAGCAGCTTAGCGCCAGTCAATCAGCCCCAGCATTTT. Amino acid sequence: CASSLAPVNQPQHF.

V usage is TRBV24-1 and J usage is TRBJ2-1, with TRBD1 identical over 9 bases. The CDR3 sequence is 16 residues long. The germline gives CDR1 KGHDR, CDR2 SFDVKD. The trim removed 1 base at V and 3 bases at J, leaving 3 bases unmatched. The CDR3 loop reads CATSDFRDRDYNEQFF. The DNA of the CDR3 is TGTGCCACCAGTGATTTCCGGGACAGGGACTACAATGAGCAGTTCTTC.

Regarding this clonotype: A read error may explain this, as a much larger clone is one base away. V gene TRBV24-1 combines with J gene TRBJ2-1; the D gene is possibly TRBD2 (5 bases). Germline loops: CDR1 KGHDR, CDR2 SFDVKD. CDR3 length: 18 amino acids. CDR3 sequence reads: CAASEMRADSIKGNEQFF. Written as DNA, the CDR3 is TGTGCCGCCAGTGAGATGCGGGCCGACTCGATCAAGGGCAATGAGCAGTTCTTC.

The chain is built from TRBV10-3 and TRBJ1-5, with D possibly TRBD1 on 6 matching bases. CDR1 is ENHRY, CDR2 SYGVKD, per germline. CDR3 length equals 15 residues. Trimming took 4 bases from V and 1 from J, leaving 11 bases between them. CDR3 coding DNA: TGTGCCATCAGTGGCTCAGGACAGAGCAATCAGCCCCAGCATTTT. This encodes CAISGSGQSNQPQHF.

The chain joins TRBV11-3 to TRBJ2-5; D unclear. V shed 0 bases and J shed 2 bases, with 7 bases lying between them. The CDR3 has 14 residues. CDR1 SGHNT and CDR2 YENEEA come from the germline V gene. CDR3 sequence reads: CASSLDPQQETQYF. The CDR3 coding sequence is TGTGCCAGCAGCTTAGATCCTCAGCAAGAGACCCAGTACTTC.

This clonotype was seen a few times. The CDR3 region is CASSPRPGQGVDSNQPQHF. The CDR3 DNA reads TGTGCCAGCAGTCCTCGTCCGGGACAGGGGGTGGATAGCAATCAGCCCCAGCATTTT. This rearrangement joins TRBV12-3 or TRBV12-4 to TRBJ1-5, with 11 bases aligning to TRBD1. Trimming removed 5 bases from V and 0 bases from J; junction bases left unmatched: 12. This CDR3 spans 19 amino acids.

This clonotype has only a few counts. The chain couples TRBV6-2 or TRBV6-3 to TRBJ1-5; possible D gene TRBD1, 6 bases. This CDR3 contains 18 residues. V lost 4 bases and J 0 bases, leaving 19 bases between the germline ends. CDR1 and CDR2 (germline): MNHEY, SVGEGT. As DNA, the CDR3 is TGTGCCAGCAGTTGGATGGGGCAGGACAGACATAGCAATCAGCCCCAGCATTTT. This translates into CASSWMGQDRHSNQPQHF.

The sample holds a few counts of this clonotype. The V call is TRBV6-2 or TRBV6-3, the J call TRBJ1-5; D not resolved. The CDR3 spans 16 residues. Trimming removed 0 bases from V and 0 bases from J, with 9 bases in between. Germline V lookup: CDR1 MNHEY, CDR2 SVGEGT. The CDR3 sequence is CASSYSSWISNQPQHF. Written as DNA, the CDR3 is TGTGCCAGCAGTTACTCATCGTGGATTAGCAATCAGCCCCAGCATTTT.

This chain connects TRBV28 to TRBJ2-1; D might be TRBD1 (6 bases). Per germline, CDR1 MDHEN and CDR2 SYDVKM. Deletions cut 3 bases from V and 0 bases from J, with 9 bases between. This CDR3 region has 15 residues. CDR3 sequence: CASSFVQGSYNEQFF. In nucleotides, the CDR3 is TGTGCCAGCAGTTTTGTACAGGGCTCCTACAATGAGCAGTTCTTC.

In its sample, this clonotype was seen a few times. The CDR3 coding sequence is TGTGCCAGCAGCTTAGCTTACGGCAGGGAGGGTACCTACGAGCAGTACTTC. Residues: CASSLAYGREGTYEQYF. This chain uses TRBV11-2 with TRBJ2-7; TRBD2 matches 7 bases. The CDR3 spans 17 residues. Germline V lookup: CDR1 SGHAT, CDR2 FQNNGV. V was pared by 1 base and J by 2 bases, with 11 bases of the junction left unmatched.

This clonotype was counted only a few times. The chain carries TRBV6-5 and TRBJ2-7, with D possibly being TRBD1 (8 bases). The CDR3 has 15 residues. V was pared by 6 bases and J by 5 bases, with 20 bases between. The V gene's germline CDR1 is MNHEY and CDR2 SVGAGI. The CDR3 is CASRQPRTGRDEQYF. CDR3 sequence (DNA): TGTGCCAGCAGACAACCCCGGACAGGGAGGGACGAGCAGTACTTC.

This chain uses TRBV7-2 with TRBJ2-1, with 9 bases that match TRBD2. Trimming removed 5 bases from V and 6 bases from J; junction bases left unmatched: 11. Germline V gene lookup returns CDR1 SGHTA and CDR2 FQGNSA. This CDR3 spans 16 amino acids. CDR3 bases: TGTGCCAGCAGCCTCTACTCTAGCGGGGTCCTCAATGAGCAGTTCTTC. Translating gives CASSLYSSGVLNEQFF.

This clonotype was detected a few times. The CDR3 reads CSVRQGTNTEAFF. CDR3 sequence (DNA): TGCAGCGTCCGACAGGGCACGAACACTGAAGCTTTCTTT. This chain connects TRBV29-1 to TRBJ1-1, with TRBD1 matching 7 bases. CDR3 length: 13 amino acids. After removal of 6 bases from V and 1 base from J, the junction contained 5 bases not matched to a gene. The V gene's germline CDR1 is SQVTM and CDR2 ANQGSEA.

The CDR3 DNA sequence: TGCAGCGTTGAAGGGGCAGACAGGACCTCCTACAATGAGCAGTTCTTC. Amino acids: CSVEGADRTSYNEQFF. V usage is TRBV29-1 and J usage is TRBJ2-1; possible D gene TRBD1, 6 bases. The CDR3 runs to 16 residues. The germline CDR1 and CDR2 sequences are SQVTM and ANQGSEA. The V end was cut by 1 base, the J end by 0 bases, with 13 bases between.

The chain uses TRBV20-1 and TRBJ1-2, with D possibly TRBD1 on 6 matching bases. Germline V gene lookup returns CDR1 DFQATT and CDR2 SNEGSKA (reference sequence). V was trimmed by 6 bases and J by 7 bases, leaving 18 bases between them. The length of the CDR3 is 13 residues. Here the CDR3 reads CSAKAMGGVGYTF. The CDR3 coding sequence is TGCAGTGCCAAAGCTATGGGGGGCGTTGGCTACACCTTC.

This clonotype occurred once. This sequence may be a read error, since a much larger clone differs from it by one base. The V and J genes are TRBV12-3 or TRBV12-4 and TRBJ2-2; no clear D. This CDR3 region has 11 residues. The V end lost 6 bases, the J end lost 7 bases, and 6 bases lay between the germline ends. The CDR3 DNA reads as TGTGCCAGCAGGGGTAACGGGGAGCTGTTTTTT. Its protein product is CASRGNGELFF.